The clone carrying this TCR beta chain came up once. This entry belongs to a study of blood T cell repertoires in COVID-19. In the authors' workflow: For nucleated cells, counts were estimated from reference gene primer amplification. Repertoires were generated with immunoSEQ multiplex PCR, while TCRdb's copy carries only in-frame clones and drops some. V, J and clone size are taken as reported in that table, and D and trimming were inferred from the DNA itself. The data show about 110,000 clones, with approximately 87% seen just once and less than 8% held by the top ten. This receptor was taken from a woman aged 50 to 60 with acute or convalescent COVID-19. Sequenced: peripheral blood.

CDR3 loop: CASSSSAGGSTDTQYF. In nucleotides, the CDR3 is TGTGCCAGCAGCTCATCAGCGGGGGGCAGCACAGATACGCAGTATTTT. The chain joins TRBV5-6 to TRBJ2-3; 9 bases align to TRBD2. CDR3 length: 16 amino acids. Trimming cost V 3 bases and J 0 bases; bases outside gene matches: 5. Germline values: CDR1 SGHDT, CDR2 YYEEEE.